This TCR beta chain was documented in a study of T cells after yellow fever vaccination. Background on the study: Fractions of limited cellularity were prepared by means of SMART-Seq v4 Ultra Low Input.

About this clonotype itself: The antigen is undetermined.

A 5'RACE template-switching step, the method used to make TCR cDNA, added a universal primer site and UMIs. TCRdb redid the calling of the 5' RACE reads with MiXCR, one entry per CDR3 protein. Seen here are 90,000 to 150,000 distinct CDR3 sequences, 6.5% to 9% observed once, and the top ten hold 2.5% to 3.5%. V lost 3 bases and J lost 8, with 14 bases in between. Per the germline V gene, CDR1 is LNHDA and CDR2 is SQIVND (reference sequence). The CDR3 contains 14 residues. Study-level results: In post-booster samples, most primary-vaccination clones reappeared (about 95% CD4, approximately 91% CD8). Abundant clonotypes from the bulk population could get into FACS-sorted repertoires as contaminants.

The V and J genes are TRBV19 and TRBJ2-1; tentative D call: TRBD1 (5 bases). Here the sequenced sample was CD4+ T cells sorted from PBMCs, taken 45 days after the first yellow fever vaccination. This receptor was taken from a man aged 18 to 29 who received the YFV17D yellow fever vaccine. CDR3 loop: CASSMVQGLDEQFF. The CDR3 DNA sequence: TGTGCCAGTAGTATGGTCCAGGGTTTAGATGAGCAGTTCTTC.